This entry features one T cell receptor beta chain sequence. The antigen is unknown. The data stem from a study of shared clonotypes between healthy human individuals. General study findings and limits: Exclusively blood specimens were collected; tissue repertoires likely differ.

The germline CDR1 and CDR2 sequences are MDHEN and SYDVKM. V was cut by 7 bases and J by 5 bases, with 18 bases left in between. This CDR3 comprises 15 residues. The assay used deep level. Clones were read by immunoSEQ multiplex PCR, and TCRdb kept only the in-frame ones, dropping some. The data contain 1.6 million or so clones, about 98.5% of them singletons. J is TRBJ2-1 and V is TRBV28; no clear D gene. Sequences were obtained from naive CD4+ T cells sorted from blood. Subset meaning: CD45RA+ positively selected. The source of this sequence is a man younger than 45 in good health. The DNA for the CDR3 is TGTGCCAGCAAAGGTCTCTTTTGGTCGCACAATGAGCAGTTCTTC. Translation: CASKGLFWSHNEQFF.